This T cell receptor (beta chain) was profiled in a study of Graves' ophthalmopathy and Graves' hyperthyroidism. Overall study results and limits: With 70.59% sensitivity and approximately 73% specificity, the model predicted ophthalmopathy progression.

Each donor who had ophthalmopathy showed moderate-to-severe activity, a CAS of ≥3, a NOSPECS of ≥4, and a duration under 3 months. This clonotype was picked up many times. What it binds is unknown. From germline, CDR1 is SGDLS and CDR2 YYNGEE. The CDR3 has 14 residues. V was trimmed by 2 bases and J by 0 bases, leaving 8 bases between them. Investigators amplified TCR beta CDR3 regions from RNA transcripts. HTBI-primed RT-PCR formed the first round, and a multiplex PCR formed the second. TCRdb analysed the multiplex PCR reads with MiXCR anew, one entry per CDR3 protein. The sample shows 210,000 or so distinct CDR3 sequences, just under 30% of them seen only once.

V gene TRBV9 combines with J gene TRBJ1-1; no clear D. The TCR comes from a man aged 45-65 years with Graves' ophthalmopathy. Sequencing was done on a sample of peripheral blood. CDR3 in amino acids: CASSVAAMNTEAFF. As DNA, the CDR3 is TGTGCCAGCAGCGTTGCAGCCATGAACACTGAAGCTTTCTTT. The full variable domain, completed using reference TRBV9 and TRBJ1-1, is DSGVTQTPKHLITATGQRVTLRCSPRSGDLSVYWYQQSLDQGLQFLIQYYNGEERAKGNILERFSAQQFPDLHSELNLSSLELGDSALYFCASSVAAMNTEAFFGQGTRLTVV.